Each of the 25 T cell receptor beta chains below was sequenced from the same sample in a study of control samples from healthy donors and cancer patients. Data came from immunoSEQ multiplex PCR; TCRdb stores just in-frame clones and leaves some out. Found here are tens of thousands of clones, 70% to 85% of them singletons; the top ten hold over 30%. Specimen: PBMCs. The receptors were gathered from a man aged 70-80 years with lung cancer.

This chain links TRBV6-5 with TRBJ1-6; 7 bases align to TRBD1. Germline trimming cut 6 bases from V and 7 bases from J; bases unmatched to any gene: 6. The germline CDR1 and CDR2 sequences are MNHEY and SVGAGI. CDR3 length equals 14 residues. CDR3: CASRRDSSNSPLHF. The CDR3 DNA follows: TGTGCCAGCAGGCGGGACAGTAGCAATTCACCCCTCCACTTT.

This rearrangement joins TRBV15 to TRBJ1-1, with 7 positions matching TRBD1. J lost 5 bases, V lost 0 bases, and 9 bases had no gene match. CDR1 is LNHNV and CDR2 is YYDKDF in the germline V gene (reference sequence). CDR3 length: 16 residues. The chain's CDR3 is CATSRDYSQGVTEAFF. For the CDR3, the DNA is TGTGCCACCAGCAGAGATTACTCCCAGGGGGTGACTGAAGCTTTCTTT.

The V and J genes are TRBV21-1 and TRBJ2-7. TRBV21-1 is shown as a pseudogene. The CDR3 loop spans 17 amino acids. CDR3 protein: CASSKVIGQSQVYEQYF. The CDR3 DNA reads TGTGCCAGCAGCAAAGTGATCGGGCAGTCCCAGGTCTACGAGCAGTACTTC.

V gene TRBV20-1 combines with J gene TRBJ1-1; D remains ambiguous. The CDR3 spans 11 residues. V lost 2 bases and J 7 bases, leaving 8 bases between the germline ends. From germline, CDR1 is DFQATT and CDR2 SNEGSKA (reference sequence). The CDR3 nucleotides read TGCAGTGCTAGAAGAGGGATTGAAGCTTTCTTT. This sequence encodes CSARRGIEAFF.

The chain has TRBV20-1 and TRBJ1-2; 7 bases align to TRBD1. This CDR3 has 16 residues. CDR1 is DFQATT, CDR2 SNEGSKA, per germline (reference sequence). V lost 3 bases, J lost 4 bases, and 14 bases stayed unmatched. The CDR3 spells CSASPRQGLGVYGYTF. For the CDR3, the DNA is TGCAGTGCTAGTCCCAGACAGGGCCTTGGTGTCTATGGCTACACCTTC.

The gene calls are TRBV7-9 and TRBJ2-3, with D tentatively TRBD1 or TRBD2 (5 bases each). The CDR3 spans 16 residues. Germline V gene lookup returns CDR1 SEHNR and CDR2 FQNEAQ (reference sequence). Between the trimmed V and J ends, which lost 3 bases and 5 bases, there was a span of 18 bases. CDR3: CASSLSRGLGEDTQYF. CDR3 sequence (DNA): TGTGCCAGCAGCTTGTCCCGGGGCCTGGGGGAAGATACGCAGTATTTT.

This CDR3 reads CASSVGLAGGETQYF. As DNA, the CDR3 is TGCGCCAGCAGCGTGGGACTAGCGGGGGGAGAGACCCAGTACTTC. The V call is TRBV4-1, the J call TRBJ2-5; 15 positions match TRBD2. Losses at the gene ends were 5 bases for V and 4 bases for J; bases not matched to a gene: 2. The CDR3 contains 15 residues. Germline-derived CDR1 and CDR2 are MGHRA and YSYEKL.

There are a few counts of this clone. The CDR3 here is CASTQTDSSLAYGYTF. The CDR3 region has the DNA TGTGCCAGTACTCAAACAGACAGCTCACTGGCCTATGGCTACACCTTC. The V and J genes are TRBV19 and TRBJ1-2; D may be TRBD1 (5 bases). Germline CDR1 and CDR2: LNHDA and SQIVND (reference sequence). This CDR3 is 16 amino acids long. V lost 7 bases and J lost 4, with 22 bases in between.

The rearrangement joins TRBV25-1 to TRBJ1-2, with D unresolved. This CDR3 comprises 14 residues. Trimming took 1 base from V and 2 from J, leaving 8 bases between them. Germline-derived CDR1 and CDR2 are MGHDK and SYGVNS. The DNA for the CDR3 is TGTGCCAGCAGTGAATGGTGGGCCAACTATGGCTACACCTTC. It specifies CASSEWWANYGYTF.

The chain recombines TRBV7-8 with TRBJ1-4; TRBD1 matches at 7 bases. This CDR3 spans 15 amino acids. The germline V gene encodes CDR1 SGHVS and CDR2 FQNEAQ. Trimming removed 8 bases from V and 4 bases from J; junction bases left unmatched: 10. CDR3 loop: CASARQGLVNEKLFF. Here the CDR3 DNA reads TGTGCCAGCGCCCGACAGGGCTTGGTTAATGAAAAACTGTTTTTT.

Details on this clone: The junction differs from germline at one of its ends, possibly a read error. The V gene is TRBV28, the J gene TRBJ2-1; either TRBD1 or TRBD2 may supply D (5 bases each). This CDR3 comprises 12 residues. The germline V gene has CDR1 MDHEN and CDR2 SYDVKM. CDR3 sequence (DNA): TGTGCCAGCAGTAAAAGGGTGGGGGTCAAGATCTTC. This gives the protein CASSKRVGVKIF.

This chain links TRBV6-6 with TRBJ2-3; D not certain. V was trimmed by 5 bases and J by 5 bases, leaving 14 bases between them. CDR3 size: 14 residues. Looked up from germline, CDR1 is MNHNY and CDR2 is SVGAGI (reference sequence). Here the CDR3 DNA reads TGTGCCAGCAGTCTTGGGCCCCCAAGAGATACGCAGTATTTT. This gives the protein CASSLGPPRDTQYF.

V and J are TRBV30 and TRBJ1-2; maybe TRBD1 (5 bases). Germline CDR1 and CDR2: GTSNPN and SVGIG (reference sequence). V was clipped by 4 bases and J by 1 base, with 19 bases between them. The CDR3 loop spans 16 amino acids. The CDR3 DNA is TGTGCCTGGAAGCGGCAGGGTGATATTATTAACTATGGCTACACCTTC. This sequence encodes CAWKRQGDIINYGYTF.

J is TRBJ2-3 and V is TRBV30, with 10 nucleotides matching TRBD1. The CDR3 runs to 15 residues. V trimming: 3 bases; J trimming: 2 bases; junction bases outside the gene matches: 5. The germline V gene has CDR1 GTSNPN and CDR2 SVGIG (reference sequence). CDR3: CAWSEGQGNTDTQYF. DNA of the CDR3: TGTGCCTGGAGCGAGGGACAGGGGAACACAGATACGCAGTATTTT.

This clone was observed a few times. The V gene is TRBV6-5, the J gene TRBJ1-3; no definite D call. Deletions cut 2 bases from V and 3 bases from J, with 11 bases between. The germline CDR1 and CDR2 sequences are MNHEY and SVGAGI. CDR3 length: 15 amino acids. CDR3 in amino acids: CASSYGIYHGNTIYF. The DNA for the CDR3 is TGTGCCAGCAGTTACGGGATATACCATGGAAACACCATATATTTT.

The chain has TRBV19 and TRBJ2-1, with 10 bases matching TRBD1. The CDR3 length is 18 residues. V lost 5 bases, J lost 5 bases, and 15 bases stayed unmatched. In germline, CDR1 is LNHDA, CDR2 SQIVND (reference sequence). In nucleotides, the CDR3 is TGTGCCAGTAGTGTCGGGACAGGGGAGATGACGATCCACAATGAGCAGTTCTTC. This translates into CASSVGTGEMTIHNEQFF.

CDR3 DNA sequence: TGCGCCAGCAGCTTGGGTACAGGGACCTCTGGAAACACCATATATTTT. The encoded protein is CASSLGTGTSGNTIYF. The rearrangement joins TRBV5-1 to TRBJ1-3, with D tentatively TRBD1 (6 bases). Germline values: CDR1 SGHRS, CDR2 YFSETQ. The CDR3 spans 16 residues. V dropped 0 bases and J dropped 0 bases, with 10 bases sitting between them.

This clone has a handful of counts. The chain joins TRBV7-2 to TRBJ1-2, with D maybe TRBD1 (5 bases). Germline loops: CDR1 SGHTA, CDR2 FQGNSA. Trimming took off 5 bases at V and 5 bases at J, with 18 bases between the two ends. This CDR3 contains 15 residues. CDR3 bases: TGTGCCAGCAGCATTAGGCAGGGCGCGGGGTATGGCTACACCTTC. Amino acid sequence: CASSIRQGAGYGYTF.

This chain uses TRBV14 with TRBJ1-2; D not resolved. In germline, CDR1 is SGHDN, CDR2 FVKESK. The CDR3 is 19 amino acids. V was pared by 0 bases and J by 3 bases, with 23 bases between. The DNA for the CDR3 is TGTGCCAGCAGCCAAGATGCCGAACCCTTGGACTTGAGGGACTATGGCTACACCTTC. Its protein is CASSQDAEPLDLRDYGYTF.

V and J are TRBV11-2 and TRBJ2-7; maybe TRBD2 (5 bases). The V end lost 4 bases, the J end lost 0 bases, and 7 bases lay between the germline ends. Germline values: CDR1 SGHAT, CDR2 FQNNGV. CDR3 length: 13 residues. The CDR3 region is CASSSGSSYEQYF. CDR3 nucleotide sequence: TGTGCCAGCAGCTCGGGGTCCTCCTACGAGCAGTACTTC. Supplemented by reference TRBV11-2 and TRBJ2-7, the full variable domain reads EAGVAQSPRYKIIEKRQSVAFWCNPISGHATLYWYQQILGQGPKLLIQFQNNGVVDDSQLPKDRFSAERLKGVDSTLKIQPAKLEDSAVYLCASSSGSSYEQYFGPGTRLTVT.

This clone was seen once. The chain uses TRBV6-5 and TRBJ2-7, with D possibly matching TRBD1 (5 bases). This CDR3 is 14 amino acids long. Germline lookup yields CDR1 MNHEY and CDR2 SVGAGI. V was clipped by 7 bases and J by 4 bases, with 17 bases between them. CDR3 nucleotide sequence: TGTGCCAGCAAGACAGACGGGTGGGGTTACGAGCAGTACTTC. Its translation is CASKTDGWGYEQYF.

The chain links TRBV7-9 to TRBJ1-2, with a weak D call TRBD1 (5 bases). Germline CDR1 is SEHNR and CDR2 is FQNEAQ (reference sequence). The CDR3 loop spans 15 amino acids. Trimming left V 5 bases short and J 2 bases short, with 15 bases between. As DNA, the CDR3 is TGTGCCAGCAGCCCCCGGGCAGGGTCCAACTATGGCTACACCTTC. Its translation: CASSPRAGSNYGYTF.

This chain connects TRBV5-1 to TRBJ1-2; possibly TRBD1 for D (6 bases). CDR1 and CDR2 from the germline V gene are SGHRS and YFSETQ. V lost 5 bases and J lost 1, with 18 bases in between. CDR3 length: 16 amino acids. The CDR3 loop is CASRLGGQALNYGYTF. The CDR3 DNA follows: TGCGCCAGCAGACTTGGGGGGCAGGCCCTTAACTATGGCTACACCTTC.

This chain links TRBV6-5 with TRBJ2-7, with 9 positions matching TRBD1. Germline CDR1 and CDR2: MNHEY and SVGAGI. This CDR3 contains 15 residues. V lost 2 bases to trimming and J lost 4 bases; unmatched junction nucleotides: 6. The CDR3 DNA reads as TGTGCCAGCAGTTACGGGGGACAGGGTGCATACGAGCAGTACTTC. Translated, it gives CASSYGGQGAYEQYF.

V gene TRBV19 combines with J gene TRBJ2-4, with 9 bases lining up with TRBD2. CDR3 length: 18 amino acids. Germline CDR1 and CDR2: LNHDA and SQIVND (reference sequence). Trimming at V came to 7 bases and at J to 6 bases, leaving 19 bases not matched to a gene. The CDR3 loop is CASNEESLAGQRGNIQYF. The CDR3 DNA reads as TGTGCCAGTAACGAAGAGTCACTAGCGGGCCAGCGAGGAAACATTCAGTACTTC.